Shown below are 11 T cell receptor beta chains from a single sample sequenced in a study of cytomegalovirus exposure and HLA in healthy donors. PCR primers comprised 60 Vbeta and 13 Jbeta primers. Clones were sequenced by immunoSEQ multiplex PCR, and TCRdb holds only the in-frame ones, with some missing. The sample carries about 150,000 clones, around 68% recorded once. Material: PBMCs. Source of these receptors: a man aged 30-40 years in good health and CMV-seronegative.

V usage is TRBV6-1 and J usage is TRBJ2-7; 13 positions match TRBD2. CDR1 is MNHNS and CDR2 is SASEGT in the germline V gene. This CDR3 is 15 amino acids long. J gave up 7 bases and V 5 bases, and 8 bases lay outside the gene matches. CDR3 amino acids: CASSILAGGPGEQYF. CDR3 bases: TGTGCCAGCAGTATACTAGCGGGGGGGCCCGGGGAGCAGTACTTC.

This chain connects TRBV30 to TRBJ1-1; D remains unclear. The CDR3 is 13 residues long. CDR1 is GTSNPN and CDR2 is SVGIG in the germline V gene (reference sequence). Deletions cut 4 bases from V and 1 base from J, with 10 bases between. The CDR3 protein is CAWIPAQNTEAFF. The CDR3 region has the DNA TGTGCCTGGATTCCCGCACAGAACACTGAAGCTTTCTTT.

With respect to this clone: In the same sample, other DNA sequences code for this CDR3. The chain carries TRBV5-1 and TRBJ1-1; no clear D. The CDR3 spans 13 residues. The germline V and J ends were trimmed by 1 base and 2 bases, with 6 bases remaining between them. CDR1 SGHRS and CDR2 YFSETQ come from the germline V gene. The CDR3 sequence is CASSLTGNTEAFF. The CDR3 DNA reads TGCGCCAGCAGCTTGACGGGAAACACTGAAGCTTTCTTT.

This clone came up once. This chain links TRBV29-1 with TRBJ2-1; weak D call: TRBD2 (6 bases). The V end lost 4 bases, the J end lost 6 bases, and 16 bases lay between the germline ends. Germline lookup yields CDR1 SQVTM and CDR2 ANQGSEA. CDR3 length: 14 amino acids. In DNA form, the CDR3 reads TGCAGCGTTGTTGGGGGGAACCGGCCCAATGAGCAGTTCTTC. Translating it yields CSVVGGNRPNEQFF.

V usage is TRBV5-6 and J usage is TRBJ1-5, with D unclear. The V end was cut by 2 bases, the J end by 6 bases, with 6 bases between. Germline assignment: CDR1 SGHDT and CDR2 YYEEEE. There are 12 residues in the CDR3. The CDR3 region is CASSFSGQPQHF. The CDR3 DNA reads TGTGCCAGCAGCTTTTCGGGTCAGCCCCAGCATTTT.

This clone has just one count. The chain combines TRBV28 with TRBJ2-2; 10 bases match TRBD2. The CDR3 is made up of 16 amino acids. Trimming took 6 bases from V and 1 from J; bases not matched to a gene: 5. From germline, CDR1 is MDHEN and CDR2 SYDVKM. CDR3 sequence: CASRYRLAGNTGELFF. The CDR3 DNA sequence: TGTGCCAGCAGGTACCGACTAGCGGGGAACACCGGGGAGCTGTTTTTT.

A word on this clone: The junction differs from germline at one of its ends, possibly a read error. Additional DNA sequences in this sample encode the identical CDR3. This chain connects TRBV14 to TRBJ1-2; D is possibly TRBD1 (5 bases). Germline V gene sequence: CDR1 SGHDN, CDR2 FVKESK. The CDR3 has 13 amino acids. CDR3 DNA: TGTGCCAGCAGTCAAGACAGAGGGTATGGCTACACCTTC. This codes for CASSQDRGYGYTF.

J is TRBJ2-7 and V is TRBV23-1; TRBD1 matches at 8 bases. TRBV23-1 is labeled an ORF, and its function is uncertain. This CDR3 comprises 20 residues. V lost 0 bases, J lost 2 bases, and 18 bases stayed unmatched. The DNA for the CDR3 is TGCGCCAGCAGTCAATCGAGGCCCCCTTCGGCAGGGGGCCCAACCTACGAGCAGTACTTC. Residues: CASSQSRPPSAGGPTYEQYF.

The table lists this clone with a count of one. The chain couples TRBV2 to TRBJ1-5; the D gene is possibly TRBD1 (6 bases). V was cut by 9 bases and J by 1 base, with 13 bases left in between. Germline V gene sequence: CDR1 SNHLY, CDR2 FYNNEI. The CDR3 loop spans 14 amino acids. The CDR3 region is CASTGTISNQPQHF. DNA of the CDR3: TGTGCCAGTACCGGGACAATCAGCAATCAGCCCCAGCATTTT.

The chain is built from TRBV15 and TRBJ2-7; 7 nucleotides align to TRBD1. This CDR3 comprises 17 residues. The V segment lost 2 bases and the J segment 2 bases; nucleotides outside the gene matches: 12. Germline V gene lookup returns CDR1 LNHNV and CDR2 YYDKDF (reference sequence). Here the CDR3 reads CATSRNTPRDSTYEQYF. In DNA, the CDR3 is TGTGCCACCAGCAGAAACACTCCCCGGGACAGTACCTACGAGCAGTACTTC.

The V call is TRBV7-9, the J call TRBJ2-5; 9 positions agree with TRBD2. The CDR3 is 14 amino acids. V lost 5 bases to trimming and J lost 6 bases; unmatched junction nucleotides: 7. Per the germline V gene, CDR1 is SEHNR and CDR2 is FQNEAQ (reference sequence). The CDR3 sequence: CASSAGLAWQTQYF. The CDR3 DNA reads as TGTGCCAGCAGCGCGGGACTAGCTTGGCAGACCCAGTACTTC.